These T cell receptor beta chains were read from a single sample in a study of T cell repertoires in cytomegalovirus infection. From the reads, TCRdb called clonotypes with MiXCR, one entry per CDR3 protein. The data hold about 490,000 distinct CDR3 sequences, with about 17% observed a single time. Sequencing input: CD8+ T cells from PBMCs. The receptors come from a human donor in good health (CMV status not recorded). Some clones in this sample may be carry-over from other donors' samples. Both conserved end residues are part of each CDR3. D genes are given only for firm matches. Clone sizes are given selectively: once, few, many, or a class where the clone is expanded.

D gene	J gene	V gene	clone size	CDR3 length	CDR3 DNA	CDR3 protein
.	TRBJ2-7	TRBV28	many	15	TGTGCCAGCAGTTTGCTGACAGATACTCCCTACGAGCAGTACTTC	CASSLLTDTPYEQYF
TRBD2	TRBJ2-3	TRBV27	many	14	TGTGCCAGCAGTTTATGGCGGGGGACAGATACGCAGTATTTT	CASSLWRGTDTQYF
TRBD1	TRBJ2-7	TRBV20-1	.	16	TGCAGTGCTAGAGTCGGGACAGGTTCTGCCTCCTACGAGCAGTACTTC	CSARVGTGSASYEQYF
.	TRBJ1-2	TRBV27	many	15	TGTGCCAGCAGTTTATCATCCAGGGGACGCCAGGGCTACACCTTC	CASSLSSRGRQGYTF
.	TRBJ2-7	TRBV6-5	.	13	TGTGCCACCTCCCGACAGGAATGGGACGAGCAGTACTTC	CATSRQEWDEQYF
TRBD1	TRBJ1-5	TRBV19	few	15	TGTGCCAGTATGGGGACAGGGAAATTCAATCAGCCCCAGCATTTT	CASMGTGKFNQPQHF
TRBD1	TRBJ2-3	TRBV4-1	many	15	TGCGCCAGCAGCTTCCGGACAGGTAGCACAGATACGCAGTATTTT	CASSFRTGSTDTQYF
TRBD1	TRBJ2-7	TRBV27	.	13	TGTGCCAGCAGAGGGACAGCCTCCTACGAGCAGTACTTC	CASRGTASYEQYF
TRBD2	TRBJ2-1	TRBV27	.	15	TGTGCCAGCAGTTTTAGCGGGGGGGCCGGCGATGAGCAGTTCTTC	CASSFSGGAGDEQFF
.	TRBJ2-5	TRBV7-6	many	15	TGTGCCAGCAGCTTAGACGGCGCCACTGGGGAGACCCAGTACTTC	CASSLDGATGETQYF
TRBD2	TRBJ2-3	TRBV11-2	many	16	TGTGCCAGCAGCTTATACGGGAGGGAGGGCACAGATACGCAGTATTTT	CASSLYGREGTDTQYF
TRBD1	TRBJ2-7	TRBV27	.	12	TGTGCCAGCGGAACGACAGGGCGCGAGCAGTACTTC	CASGTTGREQYF
TRBD1	TRBJ2-7	TRBV4-1	.	15	TGCGCCAGCAGCCGAGGACAGGGGGATTCCTACGAGCAGTACTTC	CASSRGQGDSYEQYF
.	TRBJ2-7	TRBV7-9	.	13	TGTGCCAGCACCTTGGGCGATGGGTACGAGCAGTACTTC	CASTLGDGYEQYF
TRBD1	TRBJ1-4	TRBV6-6	few	17	TGTGCCAGCAGTTACCTCCCGGGACAGGGGATGAATGAAAAACTGTTTTTT	CASSYLPGQGMNEKLFF
.	TRBJ2-7	TRBV7-8	many	15	TGTGCCAGCAGCTTAGAATTTAGCAGCTCCTACGAGCAGTACTTC	CASSLEFSSSYEQYF